This TCR beta chain was found in a study of regulatory T cells in long-lasting Graves disease. Documented time point: persistent/refractory GD, antithyroid drugs over 5 years with positive TRAb. PBMC-derived RNA was used for the TCR library. In each case, Graves' disease was diagnosed per American Thyroid Association guidelines. TCR beta libraries were built with iRepertoire HTBI primers and Arm-PCR of CDR3 regions. From the multiplex PCR reads, TCRdb called clonotypes with MiXCR, one entry per CDR3 protein. The data hold almost 350,000 distinct CDR3 sequences, with about 20% observed a single time. The sample holds many counts of this clonotype. Its antigen is currently unknown. Findings and caveats of the study: Authors noted too few samples as a limitation. Patients with persistent Graves' had lower TCR diversity than newly diagnosed patients.

The input for sequencing was peripheral blood mononuclear cells (PBMCs), taken when the disease was refractory, from a patient treated with antithyroid drugs. This receptor was taken from a female donor with Graves disease.

The CDR3 sequence: CSARGDWTSGKVGHEQYF. For the CDR3, the DNA is TGCAGTGCTAGAGGCGATTGGACTAGCGGGAAAGTAGGCCACGAGCAGTACTTC. V gene TRBV20-1 combines with J gene TRBJ2-7; 12 bases are shared with TRBD2. The germline gives CDR1 DFQATT, CDR2 SNEGSKA (reference sequence). This CDR3 contains 18 residues. The V gene end was trimmed by 1 base and the J gene end by 5 bases; junction bases not matched to a gene: 15.